This T cell receptor beta chain was found in a study of cytomegalovirus exposure and HLA in healthy donors. Study-level background: From donors who were HLA-typed, an early data release held around 80 million unique TCRs.

Per the germline V gene, CDR1 is ENHRY and CDR2 is SYGVKD. The CDR3 has 14 amino acids. J lost 3 bases, V lost 4 bases, and 3 bases had no gene match. Researchers ran the PCR with 60 Vbeta and 13 Jbeta primers. Repertoires were generated with immunoSEQ multiplex PCR, while TCRdb's copy carries only in-frame clones and drops some. The profile shows approximately 260,000 clones, 70% to 90% of them singletons. The gene calls are TRBV10-3 and TRBJ2-1; TRBD1 matches at 7 bases. The clonotype originates from a woman aged 40 to 49 in good health and CMV-seropositive. The sample taken for sequencing was PBMCs. The CDR3 region has the DNA TGTGCCATCAGTGTGGGACAGCTCTACAATGAGCAGTTCTTC. Its protein product is CAISVGQLYNEQFF.